One and the same sample provided the 28 T cell receptor beta chains below, sequenced in a study of regulatory T cells in long-lasting Graves disease. Building the TCR beta libraries relied on iRepertoire HTBI primers, and CDR3 regions underwent Arm-PCR. One entry per CDR3 protein, called by TCRdb with MiXCR from the multiplex PCR reads. The repertoire includes roughly 400,000 distinct CDR3 sequences, roughly 20% of them detected once, and roughly 20% sits in the top ten. Time point denoted: persistent/refractory GD, antithyroid drugs over 5 years with positive TRAb. Generation of the TCR library employed RNA extracted from PBMCs. The material was peripheral blood mononuclear cells (PBMCs), obtained when the disease was refractory, from a patient treated with antithyroid drugs. These receptors originate from a female donor with Graves disease.

This clonotype has a handful of counts. This chain joins TRBV9 and TRBJ1-2, with D possibly being TRBD1 (6 bases). This CDR3 contains 14 residues. V lost 6 bases and J 1 base, leaving 13 bases between the germline ends. The V gene's germline CDR1 is SGDLS and CDR2 YYNGEE. CDR3 sequence (DNA): TGTGCCAGCACCGGGACAACAGTTAACTATGGCTACACCTTC. This sequence encodes CASTGTTVNYGYTF. Drawing the rest from reference TRBV9 and TRBJ1-2, the complete variable domain is DSGVTQTPKHLITATGQRVTLRCSPRSGDLSVYWYQQSLDQGLQFLIQYYNGEERAKGNILERFSAQQFPDLHSELNLSSLELGDSALYFCASTGTTVNYGYTFGSGTRLTVV.

For the CDR3, the DNA is TGTGCCAGCGGCCTCCAGACAGGTGTCGGTGGCTACACCTTC. This codes for CASGLQTGVGGYTF. The J gene is TRBJ1-2, the V gene TRBV9; the D gene is possibly TRBD1 (6 bases). The ends were cut back, 7 bases at V and 7 bases at J, with 20 bases in the middle. The CDR3 spans 14 residues. CDR1 SGDLS and CDR2 YYNGEE come from the germline V gene.

At least ten counts were recorded for this clonotype. The chain has TRBV3-1 and TRBJ2-5, with TRBD2 identical over 12 bases. The CDR3 extends over 16 amino acids. Trimming at V came to 6 bases and at J to 3 bases, leaving 8 bases not matched to a gene. CDR1 LGHDT and CDR2 YNNKEL come from the germline V gene (reference sequence). In nucleotides, the CDR3 is TGTGCCAGCAGTCCGACTCGACTAGCGGGAGAAGAGACCCAGTACTTC. This encodes CASSPTRLAGEETQYF.

The chain uses TRBV30 and TRBJ2-6; D ambiguous. V lost 4 bases to trimming and J lost 1 base, with 8 bases between them. CDR1 and CDR2 from the germline V gene are GTSNPN and SVGIG (reference sequence). The CDR3 is 14 residues long. This CDR3 is CAWMYRSGANVLTF. The CDR3 DNA sequence: TGTGCCTGGATGTATCGGTCTGGGGCCAACGTCCTGACTTTC. The whole variable domain, filled in from reference TRBV30 and TRBJ2-6, reads SQTIHQWPATLVQPVGSPLSLECTVEGTSNPNLYWYRQAAGRGLQLLFYSVGIGQISSEVPQNLSASRPQDRQFILSSKKLLLSDSGFYLCAWMYRSGANVLTFGAGSRLTVL.

This clonotype occurred many times. The gene calls are TRBV6-5 and TRBJ2-7, with TRBD2 matching over 8 bases. V was clipped by 4 bases and J by 5 bases; unmatched bases: 13. CDR1 is MNHEY and CDR2 is SVGAGI in the germline V gene. The CDR3 length is 16 residues. CDR3 sequence: CASSWGFAGGMDEQYF. CDR3 nucleotides: TGTGCCAGCAGTTGGGGTTTTGCGGGAGGAATGGACGAGCAGTACTTC.

CDR3 DNA: TGTGCCAGCAGCCAAGGCCCCAGCACCGGGGAGCTGTTTTTT. Translating it yields CASSQGPSTGELFF. This rearrangement joins TRBV3-1 to TRBJ2-2; no clear D. V shed 1 base and J shed 4 bases, with 7 bases lying between them. The CDR3 is 14 residues long. Germline V gene data show CDR1 as LGHDT and CDR2 as YNNKEL (reference sequence).

Ten or more counts support this clonotype. The chain employs TRBV3-1 and TRBJ1-1; 10 bases are a match to TRBD1. Germline loops: CDR1 LGHDT, CDR2 YNNKEL (reference sequence). The CDR3 is 16 residues long. J gave up 0 bases and V 4 bases, and 5 bases lay outside the gene matches. This CDR3 is CASSRGQGRMNTEAFF. In nucleotides, the CDR3 is TGTGCCAGCAGCCGGGGACAGGGGCGGATGAACACTGAAGCTTTCTTT.

The chain has TRBV6-1 and TRBJ1-3; D is undetermined. CDR3 size: 15 residues. Germline CDR1 MNHNS, CDR2 SASEGT. The germline V and J ends were trimmed by 6 bases and 0 bases, with 12 bases remaining between them. DNA of the CDR3: TGTGCCAGCAGCCGAACGACGGGCTCTGGAAACACCATATATTTT. It is translated as CASSRTTGSGNTIYF.

The genes are TRBV28 and TRBJ2-3; the D gene could be TRBD1 or TRBD2 (5 bases each). The germline V gene has CDR1 MDHEN and CDR2 SYDVKM. This CDR3 is built from 15 residues. V was pared by 7 bases and J by 2 bases, with 16 bases between. CDR3 sequence: CASTLRDPVTDTQYF. The CDR3, as DNA: TGTGCCAGCACCCTCCGGGACCCTGTCACAGATACGCAGTATTTT.

This clonotype showed up many times. This chain links TRBV2 with TRBJ2-5; D gene uncertain. Deletions cut 3 bases from V and 1 base from J, with 9 bases between. This CDR3 is built from 14 residues. The V gene's germline CDR1 is SNHLY and CDR2 FYNNEI. The CDR3 coding sequence is TGTGCCAGCAGTGACGGCCAACTCCAAGAGACCCAGTACTTC. It yields the protein CASSDGQLQETQYF.

This clonotype was detected only a few times. This chain joins TRBV4-3 and TRBJ1-5; D possibly corresponds to TRBD1 (5 bases). CDR3 length: 15 residues. V lost 0 bases and J 4 bases, leaving 10 bases between the germline ends. The germline CDR1 and CDR2 sequences are LGHNA and YSLEER. Here the CDR3 DNA reads TGCGCCAGCAGCCAAGATACGGCAGGGAATCAGCCCCAGCATTTT. Protein sequence: CASSQDTAGNQPQHF.

This clonotype was observed many times. The rearrangement links TRBV7-2 to TRBJ2-7; D gene unclear. Trimming took 11 bases from V and 0 from J, leaving 14 bases between them. Looked up from germline, CDR1 is SGHTA and CDR2 is FQGNSA. The CDR3 is 13 amino acids. CDR3 DNA sequence: TGTGCCGTACGAGCGCAAAGCTCCTACGAGCAGTACTTC. This translates into CAVRAQSSYEQYF. The variable domain in full, with the rest retrieved from reference TRBV7-2 and TRBJ2-7, is GAGVSQSPSNKVTEKGKDVELRCDPISGHTALYWYRQSLGQGLEFLIYFQGNSAPDKSGLPSDRFSAERTGGSVSTLTIQRTQQEDSAVYLCAVRAQSSYEQYFGPGTRLTVT.

V and J are TRBV11-2 and TRBJ2-3; TRBD1 matches at 8 bases. Germline-derived CDR1 and CDR2 are SGHAT and FQNNGV. The CDR3 loop spans 15 amino acids. The V segment lost 3 bases and the J segment 1 base; nucleotides outside the gene matches: 3. CDR3 bases: TGTGCCAGCAGCTTGACAGGGGTAGGCACAGATACGCAGTATTTT. Translating gives CASSLTGVGTDTQYF. Filled out from reference TRBV11-2 and TRBJ2-3, the complete variable domain reads EAGVAQSPRYKIIEKRQSVAFWCNPISGHATLYWYQQILGQGPKLLIQFQNNGVVDDSQLPKDRFSAERLKGVDSTLKIQPAKLEDSAVYLCASSLTGVGTDTQYFGPGTRLTVL.

V gene TRBV7-2 combines with J gene TRBJ2-7; 11 positions match TRBD2. Losses at the gene ends were 4 bases for V and 6 bases for J; bases not matched to a gene: 8. The CDR3 has 15 amino acids. CDR1 and CDR2 (germline): SGHTA, FQGNSA. The CDR3, as DNA: TGTGCCAGCAGCTCTATAGCGGGAGGGGCCTTCGAGCAGTACTTC. This encodes CASSSIAGGAFEQYF.

The rearrangement joins TRBV6-1 to TRBJ2-5; 7 bases agree with TRBD1. Germline assignment: CDR1 MNHNS and CDR2 SASEGT. The CDR3 consists of 14 residues. Losses at the gene ends were 4 bases for V and 5 bases for J; bases not matched to a gene: 7. The CDR3 sequence: CASSGQDRVETQYF. For the CDR3, the DNA is TGTGCCAGCAGTGGGCAAGACAGGGTGGAGACCCAGTACTTC.

Only a few counts were recorded for this clonotype. The chain uses TRBV28 and TRBJ2-7; D remains ambiguous. CDR3 length: 16 amino acids. CDR1 and CDR2 from the germline V gene are MDHEN and SYDVKM. V gave up 6 bases and J gave up 0 bases, with 18 bases separating them. CDR3 coding DNA: TGTGCCAGCAGGGGAATCTCCGGGCCTAGCTCCTACGAGCAGTACTTC. Translated: CASRGISGPSSYEQYF.

This clonotype has at least ten counts. The chain couples TRBV3-1 to TRBJ2-5; no reliable D call. Per the germline V gene, CDR1 is LGHDT and CDR2 is YNNKEL (reference sequence). Trimming pared 1 base from V and 1 base from J, leaving 7 bases between. The CDR3 has 14 amino acids. The CDR3 sequence: CASSQVGSQETQYF. The CDR3 nucleotides read TGTGCCAGCAGCCAAGTTGGGTCCCAAGAGACCCAGTACTTC.

This clonotype was counted at least ten times. This sequence joins TRBV30 and TRBJ1-6; D gene uncertain. This CDR3 comprises 12 residues. The V gene's germline CDR1 is GTSNPN and CDR2 SVGIG (reference sequence). Trimming left V 3 bases short and J 14 bases short, with 14 bases between. CDR3 loop: CAWREMARALHF. CDR3 DNA: TGTGCCTGGAGGGAGATGGCGCGAGCCCTCCACTTT.

This clonotype occurred many times. The chain couples TRBV12-3 or TRBV12-4 to TRBJ2-5; 7 bases map to TRBD2. The CDR3 spans 18 residues. The ends lost 3 bases at V and 3 bases at J; junction bases unmatched: 16. Written as DNA, the CDR3 is TGTGCCAGCAGTTTCCGCCTAGCGGACGCCCTCTGGGAAGAGACCCAGTACTTC. It codes for CASSFRLADALWEETQYF.

This clonotype has a count of ten or more. The chain is built from TRBV28 and TRBJ2-4; 7 bases line up with TRBD1. There are 17 residues in the CDR3. V lost 6 bases to trimming and J lost 8 bases; unmatched junction nucleotides: 19. Germline V CDR1 and CDR2: MDHEN, SYDVKM. The CDR3 spells CASSTKWDSLGRDIQYF. As DNA, the CDR3 is TGTGCCAGCAGCACCAAATGGGACAGCTTAGGAAGAGACATTCAGTACTTC.

This clonotype was seen at least ten times. This chain joins TRBV3-1 and TRBJ2-7; TRBD2 agrees at 7 bases. V was clipped by 8 bases and J by 2 bases; unmatched bases: 12. The CDR3 is made up of 15 amino acids. Germline values: CDR1 LGHDT, CDR2 YNNKEL (reference sequence). The CDR3 sequence is CASAFGRSIAYEQYF. The DNA for the CDR3 is TGTGCCAGCGCTTTCGGGAGGTCTATCGCCTACGAGCAGTACTTC.

This rearrangement joins TRBV2 to TRBJ1-2, with 8 bases identical to TRBD1. Germline CDR1 is SNHLY and CDR2 is FYNNEI. V lost 6 bases, J lost 5 bases, and 11 bases stayed unmatched. This CDR3 comprises 15 residues. CDR3 sequence: CASSKPGQVIYGYTF. As DNA, the CDR3 is TGTGCCAGCAGCAAGCCGGGACAGGTTATTTATGGCTACACCTTC.

The table lists this clonotype with many counts. The chain has TRBV12-3 or TRBV12-4 and TRBJ2-2; D not certain. The CDR3 is 15 amino acids. V dropped 6 bases and J dropped 2 bases, with 13 bases sitting between them. The CDR3 DNA reads as TGTGCCAGCAGAAAACTCTCAGTTAACACCGGGGAGCTGTTTTTT. It yields the protein CASRKLSVNTGELFF.

This clonotype was recorded many times. V usage is TRBV13 and J usage is TRBJ2-5, with D unclear. CDR3 size: 14 residues. Germline CDR1 is PRHDT and CDR2 is FYEKMQ (reference sequence). The V end lost 5 bases, the J end lost 4 bases, and 14 bases lay between the germline ends. CDR3 in DNA: TGTGCCAGCAGCACGGCCGGGTCTCCAGAGACCCAGTACTTC. It yields the protein CASSTAGSPETQYF.

This clonotype was seen repeatedly, ten times or more. The chain uses TRBV28 and TRBJ1-1; TRBD1 might be the D (6 bases). Trimming took 3 bases from V and 6 from J, leaving 11 bases between them. This CDR3 is 13 amino acids long. The V gene's germline CDR1 is MDHEN and CDR2 SYDVKM. The CDR3: CASSLTGSAEAFF. The CDR3, as DNA: TGTGCCAGCAGTTTGACAGGCTCTGCTGAAGCTTTCTTT. Using reference TRBV28 and TRBJ1-1 for the parts outside the CDR3, the full variable domain is DVKVTQSSRYLVKRTGEKVFLECVQDMDHENMFWYRQDPGLGLRLIYFSYDVKMKEKGDIPEGYSVSREKKERFSLILESASTNQTSMYLCASSLTGSAEAFFGQGTRLTVV.

This clonotype was picked up a small number of times. V is TRBV7-9 and J is TRBJ1-3; 10 bases map to TRBD1. Germline trimming cut 4 bases from V and 2 bases from J; bases unmatched to any gene: 2. Per germline, CDR1 SEHNR and CDR2 FQNEAQ (reference sequence). The CDR3 has 15 residues. The CDR3 coding sequence is TGTGCCAGCAGCTCGGGACAGGGGACTGGAAACACCATATATTTT. Protein sequence: CASSSGQGTGNTIYF.

This clonotype was seen many times. The rearrangement uses TRBV6-1 and TRBJ2-5; D may be TRBD1 or TRBD2 (5 bases each). This CDR3 region has 15 residues. Germline lookup yields CDR1 MNHNS and CDR2 SASEGT. V was trimmed by 4 bases and J by 5 bases, leaving 17 bases between them. CDR3 loop: CASSGWDRPGETQYF. The CDR3 nucleotides read TGTGCCAGCAGTGGTTGGGACCGCCCAGGGGAGACCCAGTACTTC.

This CDR3 is CASSVGTVSAEAFF. CDR3 nucleotides: TGTGCCAGCAGCGTAGGGACAGTTAGCGCTGAAGCTTTCTTT. The V and J genes are TRBV9 and TRBJ1-1; maybe TRBD1 (6 bases). The CDR3 covers 14 residues. CDR1 SGDLS and CDR2 YYNGEE come from the germline V gene. Trimming shortened V by 0 bases and J by 6 bases, and 12 bases separated the two germline ends.